This TCR beta chain originates from a study of blood T cells in healthy people across ages (dated by TCRdb to between 2014 and 2017). Context from the whole study: In model experiments, template switching captured roughly one uniquely barcoded TCR beta cDNA molecule for every two T cells. The donors were divided into four age groups: young (average approximately 15 years), middle-aged (about 41), aged (around 59) and long-lived (around 87). Using deep sequencing normalized with unique cDNA molecular identifiers, the study measured how TCR beta repertoire diversity changes with age. Using the same blood draw, the study looked at two additional independent replicas of 1 million unique cDNA reads for two donors, one aged 18 to 30 and the other aged 80 or older. To avoid experimental bias, donors of different ages were randomly spread across the sequencing lanes. Points the paper makes about the study in general: A strong correlation was found between observed TCR beta diversity and the percentage of naive T cells measured by flow cytometry. Conclusive comparison of naive and antigen-experienced compartments was prevented by the profiling of bulk unsorted PBMCs. The long-lived group showed more naive CD4+ T cells, fewer expanded clones and increased TCR diversity than the aged group, suggesting age selection. As age increased, observed TCR beta diversity per million T cells dropped in a roughly linear way, and a significant reduction was already evident by age roughly 40. Estimates of total diversity based on one million sequenced T cells were regarded as lower bounds and as underestimates. The CMV infection status of donors was not known, potentially confounding age-related changes in expanded clonotypes.

Concerning this clonotype: It lacks a known antigen. Base qualities are not recorded, but no much larger clone differs from it by a single base.

Donors were roughly 40 systemically healthy Caucasian individuals from Russia aged roughly 6 to 90 years. Around 9.8 milliliters of peripheral blood were collected from each donor into EDTA-treated Vacutainer tubes. Ficoll-Paque density-gradient centrifugation was used to isolate PBMCs, with at least 6.5 million per sample. Total RNA, at least 6 micrograms per sample, was extracted from PBMCs with Trizol reagent. The percentages of naive CD45RAhigh/CD27high T cells were determined by flow cytometry on a PBMC aliquot from every donor. Including cysteine and phenylalanine, the CDR3 has 10 amino acids. Just the 30-base CDR3 DNA is kept, in frame starting at base 1. The germline ends are 5 bases apart after V is trimmed by 11 bases and J by 4 bases. Via the germline V gene, CDR1 is SGHTA and CDR2 FQGNSA. Library preparation was by 5' RACE. Sequenced using an Illumina HiSeq 2500. A second PCR of about 7 to 12 cycles was run with a J-beta primer mix and a sample-barcoded 5' primer. A unique molecular identifier was introduced onto each TCR beta cDNA molecule by a template-switch 5' adaptor carrying 12 random nucleotides. Each sample yielded at least 2.5 million CDR3-containing paired-end reads. The Mint cDNA synthesis kit, primed by a TRBC-specific oligonucleotide, was used to synthesize first-strand cDNA from all RNA. All cDNA was treated with uracil-DNA glycosylase and then went through a first 18-cycle PCR with the universal primers M1SS and BC2_uni_R. From the authors' description of their analysis: Normalization of each sample was performed by random selection of 1 million high-quality reads, each carrying a distinct molecular identifier. Instead of being binned into consensus sequences, reads that shared molecular identifiers were thrown out. MiTCR, run with a Q25 quality threshold and the strictest error-elimination algorithm, handled CDR3 identification, clonotype clustering and error correction. A nonparametric unseen species model with Euler transformation was used to estimate a lower bound on total TCR beta diversity. The public reads were run again by TCRdb, first through fastp at Q25 and then through MiXCR, and only productive beta chains were kept. Every entry covers one CDR3 protein and lists the most common genes and DNA from its rows. The V and J calls, along with clone size, are taken from TCRdb and not from the paper's own processing. This sample is represented by about 1,800,000 distinct CDR3 sequences; roughly 27% of them were singletons. The ten largest clones add up to around 7.7% of the sample.

The sample was blood. Here the chain combines TRBV7-2 and TRBJ2-2, with no confident D gene call. This sequence was found in a woman aged 30 to 39 in good health. The DNA sequence reads TGTGCCGTGGGCACCGGGGAGCTGTTTTTT. It specifies CAVGTGELFF.